This TCR beta chain appears in the sequencing data of a study of blood T cell repertoires in COVID-19 (TCRdb year 2020). At the level of the whole study: Samples covering the acute and convalescent phases of COVID-19 were provided by collaborators in the United States, Italy and Spain. The samples were drawn from two sources: the first 160 participants of the ongoing ImmuneRACE study, and 950 to 1,500 subjects contributed by 6 global collaborators. The material from the prospective study consisted of cDNA or gDNA derived from T cells, B-cell-depleted T cells, or PBMCs. The repertoires were released in a freely available public database meant as a resource for research on the immune response to SARS-CoV-2. Deeply sampled blood TCRbeta repertoires from subjects exposed to, actively infected with, or recovered from COVID-19 were included in the dataset. A de-identified subject ID, COVID-19 status, age in years and sex were almost always included in the sample metadata. Where available, HLA class I and class II types were obtained from metadata supplied by the sample provider rather than from assay-based typing.

Collaborating institutions collected whole blood in K2EDTA tubes following their own protocols. Collaborator samples were shipped for TCRbeta analysis as frozen whole blood, isolated PBMCs, or DNA extracted from either sample type. TCRbeta CDR3 regions were amplified from genomic DNA by means of the immunoSEQ Assay, a bias-controlled multiplex PCR. The published analysis was carried out like this. Within the assay, amplification of reference gene primers was used to estimate how many nucleated cells each sample contained. Sequence reads were collapsed and filtered to measure the absolute abundance of every unique TCRbeta CDR3 rearrangement. For each sample, productive Simpson clonality was calculated as the square root of Simpson's diversity index across productive rearrangements. Sourced from immuneACCESS, this table was stored by TCRdb with only in-frame sequences that have V and J called. A share of the clones is absent; for the studies checked, an unresolved V gene accounts for under half, and the remainder has no known explanation. V and J calls and clone size are those listed in that table; D and trimming were worked out from the DNA. Within this sample are some 200,000 clones, with 65% to 85% of them counted one time only. The leading ten clones occupy about 13% of the sample.

From its cysteine to its phenylalanine, the CDR3 spans 13 amino acids. Of all the DNA, just the CDR3 is kept, 39 bases in frame from base 1. Per the germline V gene, SNHLY is the CDR1 and FYNNEI is the CDR2. The V and J ends are trimmed by 6 bases and 8 bases, leaving 16 bases between them. Regarding this clone: No cognate antigen has been identified for it. No base-level quality is on record; no much larger clone is a single base apart.

Paper-wide results and their limitations: How much clinical and demographic metadata was included differed by source and by participant, and the metadata was provided uncurated.

This receptor was taken from a human donor in a cohort sampled during active COVID-19. Sequenced sample: peripheral blood. This chain joins TRBV2 to TRBJ1-2; no confident D gene assignment can be made. The CDR3 in this case is CASSFGGVGGYTF. The DNA is TGTGCCAGCAGCTTCGGCGGGGTGGGAGGCTACACCTTC.